Presented here are 26 T cell receptor beta chains from one specimen sequenced in a study of radiotherapy plus CTLA-4 blockade in lung cancer. Profiling relied on immunoSEQ multiplex PCR, and the TCRdb table lists in-frame clones only, not all of them. The repertoire holds around 90,000 clones, with approximately 80% as singletons. The input for sequencing was peripheral blood, taken from a patient treated with radiotherapy plus ipilimumab. These receptors all come from a human donor with non-small cell lung cancer that progressed on radiotherapy plus ipilimumab.

The chain joins TRBV10-3 to TRBJ2-1; no firm D call. The CDR3 runs to 12 residues. CDR1 ENHRY and CDR2 SYGVKD come from the germline V gene. Trimming took off 9 bases at V and 3 bases at J, with 9 bases between the two ends. The CDR3, as DNA: TGTGCCATGGGGTCAGGCTACAATGAGCAGTTCTTC. Translated: CAMGSGYNEQFF.

The V gene is TRBV5-1, the J gene TRBJ2-3; TRBD1 aligns across 9 bases. CDR3 length: 16 residues. CDR1 is SGHRS, CDR2 YFSETQ, per germline. J was trimmed by 5 bases and V by 1 base; bases with no gene match: 8. The chain's CDR3 is CASSLTGGPQGDTQYF. CDR3 nucleotides: TGCGCCAGCAGCTTGACAGGGGGCCCGCAGGGAGATACGCAGTATTTT.

V usage is TRBV2 and J usage is TRBJ2-3; D is unresolved. The CDR3 is 16 residues long. CDR1 and CDR2 from the germline V gene are SNHLY and FYNNEI. V lost 2 bases and J lost 0, with 12 bases in between. The CDR3 region is CASSEIRGLSTDTQYF. Written as DNA, the CDR3 is TGTGCCAGCAGTGAAATTCGCGGCCTTAGCACAGATACGCAGTATTTT.

V gene TRBV7-9 combines with J gene TRBJ2-5; 12 positions match TRBD2. Germline CDR1 and CDR2: SEHNR and FQNEAQ (reference sequence). This CDR3 has 15 amino acids. After removal of 4 bases from V and 5 bases from J, the junction contained 5 bases not matched to a gene. CDR3 residues: CASSYGLAGHETQYF. Here the CDR3 DNA reads TGTGCCAGCAGCTACGGACTAGCGGGACACGAGACCCAGTACTTC.

This chain links TRBV19 with TRBJ2-3; 7 nucleotides line up with TRBD2. Germline CDR1 LNHDA, CDR2 SQIVND (reference sequence). V was pared by 6 bases and J by 7 bases, with 4 bases of the junction left unmatched. This CDR3 has 12 amino acids. The CDR3 spells CASSGGFNTQYF. CDR3 DNA: TGTGCCAGTAGCGGGGGGTTCAATACGCAGTATTTT.

The count of this clone is one. The V gene is TRBV7-6, the J gene TRBJ1-3; 9 nucleotides align to TRBD1. Germline V CDR1 and CDR2: SGHVS, FNYEAQ. This CDR3 has 19 amino acids. V was pared by 0 bases and J by 0 bases, with 9 bases of the junction left unmatched. CDR3: CASSLAGQGMRISGNTIYF. CDR3 nucleotide sequence: TGTGCCAGCAGCTTAGCTGGACAGGGGATGAGAATCTCTGGAAACACCATATATTTT. Using reference TRBV7-6 and TRBJ1-3 for the parts outside the CDR3, the full variable domain is GAGVSQSPRYKVTKRGQDVALRCDPISGHVSLYWYRQALGQGPEFLTYFNYEAQQDKSGLPNDRFSAERPEGSISTLTIQRTEQRDSAMYRCASSLAGQGMRISGNTIYFGEGSWLTVV.

This clone has only a few counts. Other DNA sequences in this sample translate to the same CDR3. The rearrangement uses TRBV2 and TRBJ2-7; either TRBD1 or TRBD2 may fit D (7 bases each). Germline values: CDR1 SNHLY, CDR2 FYNNEI. The CDR3 consists of 12 residues. V lost 6 bases, J lost 9 bases, and 15 bases lay in between. The CDR3 DNA reads TGTGCCAGCAGGAGGGGGGAGGGGGCGCAGTACTTC. Translated, it gives CASRRGEGAQYF.

The gene calls are TRBV7-8 and TRBJ2-2; D is ambiguous. Germline-derived CDR1 and CDR2 are SGHVS and FQNEAQ. The V end was cut by 2 bases, the J end by 2 bases, with 12 bases between. The CDR3 covers 16 residues. The CDR3 coding sequence is TGTGCCAGCAGCTTACTATTGGCCCTCAACACCGGGGAGCTGTTTTTT. Amino acid sequence: CASSLLLALNTGELFF.

The sample holds one count of this clone. The chain recombines TRBV9 with TRBJ2-2; D is uncertain. Germline CDR1 is SGDLS and CDR2 is YYNGEE. This CDR3 spans 15 amino acids. The V end was cut by 0 bases, the J end by 6 bases, with 12 bases between. This CDR3 is CASSVARSTPGELFF. CDR3 sequence (DNA): TGTGCCAGCAGCGTAGCTCGGTCGACACCCGGGGAGCTGTTTTTT. Together with reference TRBV9 and TRBJ2-2, the CDR3 gives the full variable domain: DSGVTQTPKHLITATGQRVTLRCSPRSGDLSVYWYQQSLDQGLQFLIQYYNGEERAKGNILERFSAQQFPDLHSELNLSSLELGDSALYFCASSVARSTPGELFFGEGSRLTVL.

The chain links TRBV4-3 to TRBJ2-7; D possibly corresponds to TRBD2 (5 bases). V lost 0 bases to trimming and J lost 5 bases, with 11 bases between them. CDR1 and CDR2 from the germline V gene are LGHNA and YSLEER. This CDR3 contains 14 residues. The CDR3 is CASSQERGSNEQYF. CDR3 nucleotide sequence: TGCGCCAGCAGCCAAGAACGGGGTTCTAACGAGCAGTACTTC.

The rearrangement uses TRBV6-5 and TRBJ2-3; 8 bases are a match to TRBD2. The CDR3 loop spans 15 amino acids. V gave up 6 bases and J gave up 0 bases; unmatched junction bases: 5. Germline assignment: CDR1 MNHEY and CDR2 SVGAGI. The CDR3 nucleotides are TGTGCCAGCAGCTCGGGGGGGCTGAGCACAGATACGCAGTATTTT. Translation: CASSSGGLSTDTQYF.

The chain joins TRBV7-2 to TRBJ1-1; D remains ambiguous. The V gene's germline CDR1 is SGHTA and CDR2 FQGNSA. The germline V and J ends were trimmed by 5 bases and 3 bases, with 10 bases remaining between them. CDR3 size: 13 residues. In DNA form, the CDR3 reads TGTGCCAGCAGCCAGAGGCGGGACACTGAAGCTTTCTTT. The encoded protein is CASSQRRDTEAFF.

The J gene is TRBJ2-5, the V gene TRBV18; D is undetermined. V was cut by 2 bases and J by 1 base, with 8 bases left in between. CDR1 and CDR2 (germline): KGHSH, LQKENI. The CDR3 consists of 14 residues. The CDR3 here is CASSPGQIQETQYF. The DNA for the CDR3 is TGTGCCAGCTCACCAGGGCAGATCCAAGAGACCCAGTACTTC.

The chain joins TRBV9 to TRBJ2-1; D gene ambiguous. V lost 2 bases, J lost 10 bases, and 13 bases lay in between. CDR3 length: 13 amino acids. The germline V gene encodes CDR1 SGDLS and CDR2 YYNGEE. CDR3 sequence reads: CASSVDVSEEQFF. The DNA of the CDR3 is TGTGCCAGCAGCGTGGACGTTTCCGAAGAGCAGTTCTTC. The variable domain in full, with the rest retrieved from reference TRBV9 and TRBJ2-1, is DSGVTQTPKHLITATGQRVTLRCSPRSGDLSVYWYQQSLDQGLQFLIQYYNGEERAKGNILERFSAQQFPDLHSELNLSSLELGDSALYFCASSVDVSEEQFFGPGTRLTVL.

The gene calls are TRBV19 and TRBJ2-3, with 7 nucleotides matching TRBD1. The CDR3 covers 16 residues. Germline V CDR1 and CDR2: LNHDA, SQIVND (reference sequence). J gave up 1 base and V 5 bases, and 9 bases lay outside the gene matches. CDR3 protein: CASSVTGASGTDTQYF. In nucleotides, the CDR3 is TGTGCCAGTAGTGTAACAGGGGCCTCCGGCACAGATACGCAGTATTTT.

This rearrangement joins TRBV2 to TRBJ1-5; D unresolved. Trimming left V 5 bases short and J 0 bases short, with 5 bases between. This CDR3 comprises 13 residues. Germline V gene sequence: CDR1 SNHLY, CDR2 FYNNEI. The DNA for the CDR3 is TGTGCCAGCAGTTTGATTAGCAATCAGCCCCAGCATTTT. Translated: CASSLISNQPQHF. The whole variable domain, remainder taken from reference TRBV2 and TRBJ1-5, is EPEVTQTPSHQVTQMGQEVILRCVPISNHLYFYWYRQILGQKVEFLVSFYNNEISEKSEIFDDQFSVERPDGSNFTLKIRSTKLEDSAMYFCASSLISNQPQHFGDGTRLSIL.

The CDR3 loop is CASSQGGTSGTPQYF. In nucleotides, the CDR3 is TGCGCCAGCAGCCAGGGTGGGACTAGCGGCACTCCGCAGTATTTT. The chain recombines TRBV4-1 with TRBJ2-3; 11 bases align to TRBD2. CDR1 is MGHRA and CDR2 is YSYEKL in the germline V gene. The V gene end was trimmed by 3 bases and the J gene end by 10 bases; junction bases not matched to a gene: 9. There are 15 residues in the CDR3.

The gene calls are TRBV11-3 and TRBJ2-7, with D tentatively TRBD2 (5 bases). V was clipped by 5 bases and J by 5 bases, with 16 bases between them. Germline CDR1 SGHNT, CDR2 YENEEA. There are 14 residues in the CDR3. This CDR3 is CASSTGERIHEQYF. For the CDR3, the DNA is TGTGCCAGCAGCACCGGGGAGAGGATCCACGAGCAGTACTTC.

The chain recombines TRBV6-6 with TRBJ1-2, with 9 bases aligning to TRBD1. The V segment lost 6 bases and the J segment 5 bases; nucleotides outside the gene matches: 10. CDR3 size: 15 residues. Germline V gene data show CDR1 as MNHNY and CDR2 as SVGAGI (reference sequence). CDR3 bases: TGTGCCAGCAGGAATGGGGACAGGGTGTATTATGGCTACACCTTC. Its translation: CASRNGDRVYYGYTF.

The table lists this clone with a few counts. The chain carries TRBV19 and TRBJ2-7; D is ambiguous. Germline CDR1 reads LNHDA; CDR2 reads SQIVND (reference sequence). CDR3 size: 15 residues. The germline V and J ends were trimmed by 8 bases and 0 bases, with 17 bases remaining between them. CDR3 DNA: TGTGCCAGTGCTATAGGTCCCGGAACCTCCTACGAGCAGTACTTC. Translation: CASAIGPGTSYEQYF.

The chain has TRBV4-2 and TRBJ2-5; a weak D match, TRBD1 (5 bases). CDR3 size: 15 residues. Germline V gene lookup returns CDR1 LGHNA and CDR2 YNFKEQ. The V end was cut by 0 bases, the J end by 1 base, with 9 bases between. The CDR3 DNA sequence: TGTGCCAGCAGCCAAGAAGGGGCAGCCCAAGAGACCCAGTACTTC. As protein: CASSQEGAAQETQYF.

V gene TRBV5-4 combines with J gene TRBJ2-5; 9 nucleotides agree with TRBD1. V shed 4 bases, J shed 4 bases, and the junction held 8 bases outside the gene matches. The CDR3 length is 15 residues. In germline, CDR1 is SGHNT, CDR2 YYREEE (reference sequence). The DNA of the CDR3 is TGTGCCAGCAGCGCCCTACAGGGGGCGGGAGAGACCCAGTACTTC. Its translation: CASSALQGAGETQYF.

The chain recombines TRBV5-1 with TRBJ2-3; 9 positions match TRBD2. Trimming at V came to 0 bases and at J to 2 bases, leaving 10 bases not matched to a gene. Germline V gene sequence: CDR1 SGHRS, CDR2 YFSETQ. This CDR3 comprises 18 residues. The chain's CDR3 is CASSLDGRGGAVTDTQYF. As DNA, the CDR3 is TGCGCCAGCAGCTTGGATGGGCGCGGGGGGGCCGTCACAGATACGCAGTATTTT.

This clone has only one observation. The rearrangement uses TRBV5-1 and TRBJ1-1, with D unclear. Germline CDR1 and CDR2: SGHRS and YFSETQ. V gave up 0 bases and J gave up 5 bases, with 8 bases separating them. This CDR3 has 13 amino acids. The CDR3 sequence: CASSLAPGTEAFF. The CDR3, as DNA: TGCGCCAGCAGCTTGGCCCCGGGGACTGAAGCTTTCTTT.

The chain employs TRBV19 and TRBJ1-6; D remains unclear. CDR1 is LNHDA and CDR2 is SQIVND in the germline V gene (reference sequence). With 1 base removed from V and 4 bases from J, the gap between germline ends came to 14 bases. The CDR3 has 17 residues. The CDR3 DNA reads TGTGCCAGTAGTATAGTCCCAGGAGTCCAATATAATTCACCCCTCCACTTT. This sequence encodes CASSIVPGVQYNSPLHF.

The chain carries TRBV5-1 and TRBJ1-1; a possible D gene is TRBD1 (6 bases). Germline-derived CDR1 and CDR2 are SGHRS and YFSETQ. This CDR3 is built from 15 residues. The V and J ends lost 4 bases and 1 base respectively, with 14 bases between them. The CDR3 is CASSPPGTQNTEAFF. The CDR3 nucleotides are TGCGCCAGCAGCCCCCCCGGGACACAGAACACTGAAGCTTTCTTT.